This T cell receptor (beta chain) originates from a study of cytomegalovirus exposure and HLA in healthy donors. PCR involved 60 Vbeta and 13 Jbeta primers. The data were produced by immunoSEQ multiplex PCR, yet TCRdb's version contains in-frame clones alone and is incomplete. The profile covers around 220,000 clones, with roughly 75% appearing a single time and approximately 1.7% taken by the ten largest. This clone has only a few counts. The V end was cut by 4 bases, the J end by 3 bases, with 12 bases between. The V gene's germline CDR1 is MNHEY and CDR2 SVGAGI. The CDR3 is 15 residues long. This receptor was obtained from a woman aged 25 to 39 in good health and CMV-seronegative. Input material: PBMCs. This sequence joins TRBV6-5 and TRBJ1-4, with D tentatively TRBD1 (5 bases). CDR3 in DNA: TGTGCCAGCAGTTCCCGCGACAGTGCTAATGAAAAACTGTTTTTT. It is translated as CASSSRDSANEKLFF.